This TCR beta chain appears in the sequencing data of a study of blood T cell repertoires in COVID-19. The overall study: The samples span acute and convalescent COVID-19 from the United States, Italy and Spain.

CDR3 size: 15 residues. Germline V gives CDR1 LNHNV, CDR2 YYDKDF (reference sequence). With V trimmed by 5 bases and J by 3 bases, 3 bases remained unmatched. Original methodology: Amplification of reference gene primers provided the estimated nucleated cell counts. Produced via immunoSEQ multiplex PCR; TCRdb's table is partial and in-frame only. The V and J calls and clone size are taken from that table; D and trimming were inferred from the DNA. The sample yields approximately 64,000 clones, 80% to 90% seen once. The chain couples TRBV15 to TRBJ2-1, with 11 bases lining up with TRBD1. The source material was peripheral blood. This sequence originates from a woman aged 55-70 years with COVID-19, enrolled during active disease. The CDR3 region is CATSRDRGDYNEQFF. DNA of the CDR3: TGTGCCACCAGCCGGGACAGGGGGGACTACAATGAGCAGTTCTTC.